This T cell receptor beta chain was sequenced in a study of regulatory T cells in long-lasting Graves disease. The overall study: Newly diagnosed Graves' patients had under 3 months of antithyroid drugs. Study-level points and caveats: Sampling was limited to peripheral blood rather than thyroid tissue.

Through Arm-PCR of CDR3 regions and iRepertoire HTBI primers, TCR beta libraries were built. TCRdb fed the multiplex PCR reads into MiXCR, producing one record per CDR3 protein. The sample carries about 500,000 distinct CDR3 sequences, approximately 12% recorded once. On this clonotype itself: Its antigen is unknown.

After removal of 4 bases from V and 3 bases from J, the junction contained 11 bases not matched to a gene. Germline V gives CDR1 SQVTM, CDR2 ANQGSEA. This CDR3 spans 16 amino acids. The time point was: newly diagnosed GD, antithyroid drugs for less than 3 months. From RNA extracted from PBMCs, the TCR library was made. These data also formed part of another study, on T cells in Graves' hyperthyroidism and ophthalmopathy. In that study: Exclusion of patients followed from uncontrolled infection, other autoimmune disease, pregnancy or lactation. With the HTBI primer set, the TCR CDR3 went through a first round of RT-PCR.

This specimen consisted of peripheral blood mononuclear cells (PBMCs), obtained at new diagnosis, from a patient treated with antithyroid drugs. The chain is built from TRBV29-1 and TRBJ1-3; the match to TRBD1 covers 8 bases. The TCR sequence derives from a woman aged 30 to 39 with Graves disease. The CDR3 DNA reads TGCAGCGTTGTAGGAGAGCAGGGGGCGCTTGGAAACACCATATATTTT. As protein: CSVVGEQGALGNTIYF. Looking up the rest from reference TRBV29-1 and TRBJ1-3 gives the full variable domain: SAVISQKPSRDICQRGTSLTIQCQVDSQVTMMFWYRQQPGQSLTLIATANQGSEATYESGFVIDKFPISRPNLTFSTLTVSNMSPEDSSIYLCSVVGEQGALGNTIYFGEGSWLTVV.